These 22 T cell receptor beta chains came from one sample sequenced in a study of cytomegalovirus exposure and HLA in healthy donors. The PCR employed 60 Vbeta primers together with 13 Jbeta primers. Repertoires were generated with immunoSEQ multiplex PCR, while TCRdb's copy carries only in-frame clones and drops some. Its clone listing holds about 65,000 clones. Sample: PBMCs. These receptors were obtained from a boy aged 5-17 years in good health and CMV-seronegative.

The J gene is TRBJ2-5, the V gene TRBV14, with D perhaps matching TRBD2 (6 bases). The V and J ends lost 1 base and 4 bases respectively, with 7 bases between them. The germline V gene encodes CDR1 SGHDN and CDR2 FVKESK. The CDR3 length is 13 residues. The CDR3 spells CASSQVGGETQYF. The CDR3 nucleotides read TGTGCCAGCAGCCAAGTGGGGGGAGAGACCCAGTACTTC.

The chain has TRBV2 and TRBJ2-1, with 10 bases fitting TRBD2. Germline V gene lookup returns CDR1 SNHLY and CDR2 FYNNEI. The junction had 6 bases not matched to a gene; V was cut back by 4 bases and J by 9 bases. The CDR3 is made up of 14 amino acids. CDR3 sequence reads: CASSGVAGGGEQFF. In DNA, the CDR3 is TGTGCCAGCAGTGGGGTAGCGGGAGGAGGTGAGCAGTTCTTC. The full variable domain, rest sourced from reference TRBV2 and TRBJ2-1, is EPEVTQTPSHQVTQMGQEVILRCVPISNHLYFYWYRQILGQKVEFLVSFYNNEISEKSEIFDDQFSVERPDGSNFTLKIRSTKLEDSAMYFCASSGVAGGGEQFFGPGTRLTVL.

This CDR3 reads CASRGEGQEGGYTF. The CDR3 nucleotides read TGTGCCAGCAGGGGGGAGGGCCAAGAAGGTGGCTACACCTTC. The rearrangement joins TRBV7-2 to TRBJ1-2, with a weak D call TRBD1 (5 bases). The length of the CDR3 is 14 residues. Germline values: CDR1 SGHTA, CDR2 FQGNSA. The ends were cut back, 6 bases at V and 7 bases at J, with 18 bases in the middle.

The DNA for the CDR3 is TGTGCCAGCAGCTTCAGGGATCAGCCCCAGCATTTT. Translating gives CASSFRDQPQHF. The rearrangement uses TRBV5-6 and TRBJ1-5, with D perhaps matching TRBD1 (5 bases). V was trimmed by 2 bases and J by 5 bases, leaving 5 bases between them. CDR1 is SGHDT and CDR2 is YYEEEE in the germline V gene. The CDR3 length is 12 residues.

The chain has TRBV7-8 and TRBJ2-7; a weak D match, TRBD2 (6 bases). Trimming stripped 5 bases from V and 6 bases from J, with 20 bases between. There are 15 residues in the CDR3. The germline CDR1 and CDR2 sequences are SGHVS and FQNEAQ. The CDR3 here is CASSQSGGSGLEQYF. The CDR3 nucleotides read TGTGCCAGCAGCCAAAGCGGAGGGAGCGGGCTCGAGCAGTACTTC.

V gene TRBV30 combines with J gene TRBJ1-5; D not certain. Looked up from germline, CDR1 is GTSNPN and CDR2 is SVGIG (reference sequence). CDR3 length equals 13 residues. The V end lost 3 bases, the J end lost 6 bases, and 12 bases lay between the germline ends. The CDR3 coding sequence is TGTGCCTGGAGCCGGACTCACAGTCAGCCCCAGCATTTT. Amino acids: CAWSRTHSQPQHF.

The V and J genes are TRBV6-5 and TRBJ1-3, with D unresolved. The CDR3 has 15 amino acids. CDR1 is MNHEY and CDR2 is SVGAGI in the germline V gene. The germline V and J ends were trimmed by 0 bases and 4 bases, with 10 bases remaining between them. The DNA for the CDR3 is TGTGCCAGCAGTTACTCATGGGAGGGAGGAAACACCATATATTTT. This encodes CASSYSWEGGNTIYF.

This sequence joins TRBV7-3 and TRBJ2-5; 7 nucleotides align to TRBD1. Germline V lookup: CDR1 SGHTA, CDR2 FQGTGA. V shed 0 bases, J shed 3 bases, and the junction held 1 base outside the gene matches. This CDR3 has 14 amino acids. The CDR3, as DNA: TGTGCCAGCAGCTTAACCGGGACAGAAGAGACCCAGTACTTC. It yields the protein CASSLTGTEETQYF. Supplemented by reference TRBV7-3 and TRBJ2-5, the full variable domain reads GAGVSQTPSNKVTEKGKYVELRCDPISGHTALYWYRQSLGQGPEFLIYFQGTGAADDSGLPNDRFFAVRPEGSVSTLKIQRTERGDSAVYLCASSLTGTEETQYFGPGTRLLVL.

J is TRBJ2-7 and V is TRBV4-1, with D unclear. V lost 0 bases and J 0 bases, leaving 6 bases between the germline ends. Germline CDR1 reads MGHRA; CDR2 reads YSYEKL. CDR3 length: 14 amino acids. The CDR3 loop is CASSQDTSSYEQYF. The CDR3 DNA follows: TGCGCCAGCAGCCAAGACACCAGCTCCTACGAGCAGTACTTC.

This chain links TRBV9 with TRBJ1-4; D not certain. Trimming took off 4 bases at V and 0 bases at J, with 13 bases between the two ends. Germline V gene data show CDR1 as SGDLS and CDR2 as YYNGEE. The CDR3 is 16 residues long. This CDR3 is CASSPTPSATNEKLFF. DNA for the CDR3: TGTGCCAGCAGCCCAACCCCCAGTGCAACTAATGAAAAACTGTTTTTT.

The gene calls are TRBV27 and TRBJ1-4; D not certain. The V gene's germline CDR1 is MNHEY and CDR2 SMNVEV (reference sequence). V shed 8 bases and J shed 5 bases, with 12 bases lying between them. The length of the CDR3 is 13 residues. The CDR3 DNA reads as TGTGCCAGCGGGCCAGGATCCAATGAAAAACTGTTTTTT. Translated: CASGPGSNEKLFF. Supplemented by reference TRBV27 and TRBJ1-4, the full variable domain reads EAQVTQNPRYLITVTGKKLTVTCSQNMNHEYMSWYRQDPGLGLRQIYYSMNVEVTDKGDVPEGYKVSRKEKRNFPLILESPSPNQTSLYFCASGPGSNEKLFFGSGTQLSVL.

This chain uses TRBV27 with TRBJ1-2; D gene unclear. CDR1 is MNHEY and CDR2 is SMNVEV in the germline V gene (reference sequence). The CDR3 consists of 13 residues. V was shortened by 5 bases and J by 2 bases, with 9 bases between the two germline ends. The CDR3 nucleotides read TGTGCCAGCAGTCTAACAGAGAACTATGGCTACACCTTC. Encoded protein: CASSLTENYGYTF.

V is TRBV7-9 and J is TRBJ1-2; 9 bases are a match to TRBD1. The germline V gene encodes CDR1 SEHNR and CDR2 FQNEAQ (reference sequence). V was pared by 0 bases and J by 4 bases, with 15 bases of the junction left unmatched. The CDR3 extends over 19 amino acids. The CDR3 reads CASSLASLGGLTGGYGYTF. DNA for the CDR3: TGTGCCAGCAGCTTAGCGAGTCTCGGGGGCCTGACAGGGGGCTATGGCTACACCTTC.

The chain couples TRBV6-1 to TRBJ2-7, with D tentatively TRBD1 (5 bases). The CDR3 extends over 13 amino acids. V lost 4 bases to trimming and J lost 6 bases, with 13 bases between them. Looked up from germline, CDR1 is MNHNS and CDR2 is SASEGT. The DNA of the CDR3 is TGTGCCAGCAGTGCAGGAAGGGGAACCGAGCAGTACTTC. The encoded protein is CASSAGRGTEQYF.

The chain has TRBV19 and TRBJ2-2, with D possibly TRBD1 on 6 matching bases. The CDR3 is 17 residues long. Trimming cost V 4 bases and J 11 bases, with 26 bases left between them. The germline CDR1 and CDR2 sequences are LNHDA and SQIVND (reference sequence). The CDR3 DNA follows: TGTGCCAGTAGTACAACACGACAGGTTGGGAGCTCTAAAGAGCTGTTTTTT. It codes for CASSTTRQVGSSKELFF.

This sequence joins TRBV6-6 and TRBJ1-4; D call uncertain. The CDR3 loop spans 14 amino acids. The V end lost 6 bases, the J end lost 7 bases, and 15 bases lay between the germline ends. Looked up from germline, CDR1 is MNHNY and CDR2 is SVGAGI (reference sequence). The DNA for the CDR3 is TGTGCCAGCAGCACTAGCCACTCGAGTGAAAAACTGTTTTTT. Amino acids: CASSTSHSSEKLFF.

The chain joins TRBV5-5 to TRBJ1-4; no reliable D call. This CDR3 spans 17 amino acids. V lost 0 bases and J 0 bases, leaving 12 bases between the germline ends. Per germline, CDR1 SGHKS and CDR2 YYEKEE (reference sequence). CDR3 sequence reads: CASSLEEYLATNEKLFF. For the CDR3, the DNA is TGTGCCAGCAGCTTGGAAGAATACCTAGCAACTAATGAAAAACTGTTTTTT.

The chain has TRBV29-1 and TRBJ1-2; D is perhaps TRBD1 (5 bases). The germline V gene encodes CDR1 SQVTM and CDR2 ANQGSEA. V shed 1 base and J shed 8 bases, with 14 bases lying between them. This CDR3 contains 13 residues. CDR3 protein: CSVEVPDKAGYTF. CDR3 bases: TGCAGCGTTGAAGTCCCGGACAAGGCGGGCTACACCTTC. Complete variable domain (other parts from reference TRBV29-1 and TRBJ1-2): SAVISQKPSRDICQRGTSLTIQCQVDSQVTMMFWYRQQPGQSLTLIATANQGSEATYESGFVIDKFPISRPNLTFSTLTVSNMSPEDSSIYLCSVEVPDKAGYTFGSGTRLTVV.

V is TRBV29-1 and J is TRBJ1-1; 9 nucleotides agree with TRBD1. V trimming: 4 bases; J trimming: 5 bases; junction bases outside the gene matches: 5. The CDR3 has 13 residues. Germline V gene data show CDR1 as SQVTM and CDR2 as ANQGSEA. Here the CDR3 DNA reads TGCAGCGTTGGGAGACAGGGGGAGACTGAAGCTTTCTTT. Its protein is CSVGRQGETEAFF.

The V call is TRBV27, the J call TRBJ2-1; 8 nucleotides agree with TRBD2. J gave up 6 bases and V 0 bases, and 10 bases lay outside the gene matches. Looked up from germline, CDR1 is MNHEY and CDR2 is SMNVEV (reference sequence). The CDR3 length is 17 residues. CDR3 loop: CASSLSKAGGDGNEQFF. CDR3 sequence (DNA): TGTGCCAGCAGTTTATCGAAGGCGGGGGGAGACGGCAATGAGCAGTTCTTC.

The genes are TRBV9 and TRBJ2-4; D ambiguous. The CDR3 sequence is 14 residues long. V lost 0 bases to trimming and J lost 0 bases, with 4 bases between them. Germline V gives CDR1 SGDLS, CDR2 YYNGEE. CDR3 in amino acids: CASSVAVAKNIQYF. DNA of the CDR3: TGTGCCAGCAGCGTAGCTGTAGCCAAAAACATTCAGTACTTC.

This sequence joins TRBV20-1 and TRBJ2-7; D unresolved. The ends were cut back, 0 bases at V and 5 bases at J, with 5 bases in the middle. This CDR3 has 11 amino acids. The V gene's germline CDR1 is DFQATT and CDR2 SNEGSKA (reference sequence). CDR3 in DNA: TGCAGTGCTAGAGAAGGAGACGAGCAGTACTTC. Translation: CSAREGDEQYF.